Described below is a single T cell receptor beta chain sequence and its context. The antigen is not known. This specimen belongs to a study of T cells in localized non-small cell lung cancer. Findings and limits, study-wide: There were a median roughly 60 of the top 100 tumor clones appearing in adjacent lung. Longer overall survival associated with higher blood T cell density; shorter survival with higher adjacent-lung clonality. Since sequencing was restricted to only one region of the tumor, intratumor heterogeneity remains a possibility.

CDR1 and CDR2 (germline): SGHRS, YFSETQ. Trimming left V 7 bases short and J 5 bases short, with 18 bases between. The CDR3 extends over 14 amino acids. The method was immunoSEQ multiplex PCR; TCRdb's version includes in-frame clones alone and lacks a portion of them. The table has about 12,000 clones, more than 75% seen once. This chain uses TRBV5-1 with TRBJ2-5; possible D gene TRBD1, 6 bases. This clonotype was sampled from an older male donor with stage I lung adenocarcinoma. Sequences were derived from peripheral blood, sampled before any cancer treatment. CDR3 DNA: TGCGCCAGCCTCCGGGACACATCGGAGGAGACCCAGTACTTC. It specifies CASLRDTSEETQYF.